Presented here are 32 T cell receptor beta chains from one specimen sequenced in a study of vaccination effects on CD4 cells after COVID-19. Before any sequencing was done, the ViraFEST assay used viral peptide pools to expand antigen-specific CD4+ T cells. Scientists isolated CD4+ T cells after a roughly 10-day culture period ended. Participants were given two doses of BNT162b2 or mRNA-1273 vaccine. Sequencing was performed with immunoSEQ multiplex PCR; in TCRdb, only in-frame clones are kept and a portion is missing. The data show around 65,000 clones, approximately 73% seen once. These receptors are not linked to any known antigen. This sample comprised CD4+ T cells from PBMCs cultured with HCoV-229E spike peptides, obtained after COVID-19 vaccination. These receptors were taken from a human donor who received a COVID-19 vaccine.

The V call is TRBV30, the J call TRBJ1-1; TRBD1 might be the D (5 bases). CDR3 length: 15 residues. Germline CDR1 reads GTSNPN; CDR2 reads SVGIG (reference sequence). V was trimmed by 4 bases and J by 5 bases, leaving 20 bases between them. CDR3 bases: TGTGCCTGGACCCGGGGACGAGGGGCAAGAACTGAAGCTTTCTTT. It specifies CAWTRGRGARTEAFF.

The chain uses TRBV5-1 and TRBJ2-2, with D uncertain. CDR1 and CDR2 from the germline V gene are SGHRS and YFSETQ. The CDR3 covers 15 residues. The germline V and J ends were trimmed by 1 base and 3 bases, with 10 bases remaining between them. CDR3 region: CASSLSVTDTGELFF. DNA for the CDR3: TGCGCCAGCAGCTTGAGCGTCACGGACACCGGGGAGCTGTTTTTT.

The chain carries TRBV10-3 and TRBJ2-1; TRBD1 agrees at 12 bases. The V gene end was trimmed by 0 bases and the J gene end by 10 bases; junction bases not matched to a gene: 7. This CDR3 contains 16 residues. In germline, CDR1 is ENHRY, CDR2 SYGVKD. CDR3 sequence: CAISESGQGAFKEQFF. The CDR3 DNA is TGTGCCATCAGTGAGTCGGGACAGGGGGCTTTCAAGGAGCAGTTCTTC.

The chain couples TRBV15 to TRBJ2-2; perhaps TRBD1 as D (5 bases). V lost 1 base and J lost 4, with 10 bases in between. CDR1 is LNHNV, CDR2 YYDKDF, per germline (reference sequence). This CDR3 contains 15 residues. CDR3 sequence (DNA): TGTGCCACCAGCAGAGTCCTTCAGGGCACCGGGGAGCTGTTTTTT. This gives the protein CATSRVLQGTGELFF.

The genes are TRBV5-1 and TRBJ1-1, with D possibly matching TRBD1 (5 bases). Trimming shortened V by 2 bases and J by 2 bases, and 10 bases separated the two germline ends. The CDR3 consists of 14 residues. The germline V gene has CDR1 SGHRS and CDR2 YFSETQ. CDR3 amino acids: CASSFGAANTEAFF. The CDR3 DNA sequence: TGCGCCAGCAGCTTCGGGGCGGCCAACACTGAAGCTTTCTTT.

In its sample, this clone was seen a few times. This rearrangement joins TRBV4-1 to TRBJ1-2; TRBD1 agrees at 7 bases. CDR3 length: 14 amino acids. CDR1 is MGHRA and CDR2 is YSYEKL in the germline V gene. V shed 0 bases, J shed 4 bases, and the junction held 2 bases outside the gene matches. The CDR3 here is CASSQERDSYGYTF. The CDR3 DNA is TGCGCCAGCAGCCAAGAAAGGGACAGCTATGGCTACACCTTC.

Remarks on this clone: The same CDR3 also results from other DNA sequences found in this sample. The chain has TRBV5-1 and TRBJ2-5, with TRBD1 matching over 10 bases. Germline assignment: CDR1 SGHRS and CDR2 YFSETQ. V shed 0 bases, J shed 1 base, and the junction held 3 bases outside the gene matches. The CDR3 has 16 amino acids. DNA for the CDR3: TGCGCCAGCAGCTTGGGGACAGGGGGTGCCCAAGAGACCCAGTACTTC. This gives the protein CASSLGTGGAQETQYF.

The V and J genes are TRBV6-2 or TRBV6-3 and TRBJ1-2; no reliable D call. Per germline, CDR1 MNHEY and CDR2 SVGEGT. CDR3 length: 12 residues. V dropped 4 bases and J dropped 0 bases, with 3 bases sitting between them. The CDR3 nucleotides read TGTGCCAGCAGTTCACCTAACTATGGCTACACCTTC. It is translated as CASSSPNYGYTF.

This clone was counted only a few times. The chain is built from TRBV4-3 and TRBJ2-1; D might be TRBD2 (5 bases). Between the trimmed V and J ends, which lost 4 bases and 8 bases, there was a span of 30 bases. Germline loops: CDR1 LGHNA, CDR2 YSLEER. The CDR3 runs 19 residues. The CDR3 here is CASSRTAGARGYMVDEQFF. The CDR3 bases are TGCGCCAGCAGCCGAACAGCAGGCGCTAGAGGGTACATGGTCGATGAGCAGTTCTTC.

About this clone itself: The same CDR3 can be traced to other DNA sequences in this sample. The chain links TRBV6-5 to TRBJ2-2, with D unclear. This CDR3 region has 12 residues. Trimming left V 2 bases short and J 5 bases short, with 3 bases between. Germline loops: CDR1 MNHEY, CDR2 SVGAGI. The CDR3 DNA sequence: TGTGCCAGCAGTTACAATACCGGGGAGCTGTTTTTT. Protein: CASSYNTGELFF.

This clone has more than one count but fewer than ten. V and J are TRBV5-1 and TRBJ1-4, with D hard to call. Germline V gene lookup returns CDR1 SGHRS and CDR2 YFSETQ. The CDR3 is 14 residues long. The V end was cut by 1 base, the J end by 0 bases, with 4 bases between. CDR3 sequence: CASSLYPTNEKLFF. In DNA, the CDR3 is TGCGCCAGCAGCTTGTATCCAACTAATGAAAAACTGTTTTTT.

V usage is TRBV18 and J usage is TRBJ2-3, with 10 positions matching TRBD1. V lost 1 base to trimming and J lost 5 bases; unmatched junction nucleotides: 6. Germline CDR1 reads KGHSH; CDR2 reads LQKENI. This CDR3 is 16 amino acids long. Written as DNA, the CDR3 is TGTGCCAGCTCACCACGGACAGGGGGTGCAGGAGATACGCAGTATTTT. This translates into CASSPRTGGAGDTQYF.

The chain recombines TRBV5-6 with TRBJ2-7; 9 bases are a match to TRBD1. V was clipped by 0 bases and J by 6 bases; unmatched bases: 13. CDR1 SGHDT and CDR2 YYEEEE come from the germline V gene. The CDR3 sequence is 17 residues long. CDR3 loop: CASSLDRGRMGWSEQYV. The CDR3 coding sequence is TGTGCCAGCAGCTTGGACAGGGGGCGAATGGGTTGGTCCGAGCAGTACGTC.

The chain couples TRBV3-1 (or the pseudogene TRBV3-2) to TRBJ2-3, with 10 bases fitting TRBD2. V gave up 3 bases and J gave up 5 bases; unmatched junction bases: 5. Per germline, CDR1 LGHDT and CDR2 YNNKEL (reference sequence). This CDR3 is built from 15 residues. The CDR3 loop is CASSHRAGGKDTQYF. The CDR3 nucleotides are TGTGCCAGCAGCCATCGAGCGGGGGGGAAAGATACGCAGTATTTT.

The rearrangement links TRBV7-9 to TRBJ2-5, with no clear D. Per germline, CDR1 SEHNR and CDR2 FQNEAQ (reference sequence). The ends were cut back, 0 bases at V and 5 bases at J, with 4 bases in the middle. This CDR3 comprises 12 residues. The CDR3 is CASSLAGETQYF. CDR3 nucleotide sequence: TGTGCCAGCAGCTTAGCGGGTGAGACCCAGTACTTC.

This clone was seen only a few times. Here the CDR3 DNA reads TGTGCCAGCAGCCAAGGCGGAAATAATTCACCCCTCCACTTT. Residues: CASSQGGNNSPLHF. This chain connects TRBV3-1 (or the pseudogene TRBV3-2) to TRBJ1-6; D gene unclear. Germline loops: CDR1 LGHDT, CDR2 YNNKEL (reference sequence). There are 14 residues in the CDR3. V gave up 1 base and J gave up 5 bases, with 6 bases separating them.

This chain joins TRBV19 and TRBJ1-1; a weak D match, TRBD1 (5 bases). Trimming removed 7 bases from V and 7 bases from J, with 16 bases in between. Germline CDR1 and CDR2: LNHDA and SQIVND (reference sequence). This CDR3 spans 13 amino acids. This chain's CDR3 is CASMGVGEGEAFF. CDR3 coding DNA: TGTGCCAGTATGGGGGTGGGGGAAGGTGAAGCTTTCTTT.

This chain links TRBV11-2 with TRBJ1-2; TRBD1 aligns across 7 bases. V gave up 5 bases and J gave up 7 bases; unmatched junction bases: 10. The CDR3 consists of 14 residues. Germline lookup yields CDR1 SGHAT and CDR2 FQNNGV. CDR3 residues: CASSEDRVGLGYTF. In DNA form, the CDR3 reads TGTGCCAGCAGCGAAGACAGGGTGGGGCTTGGCTACACCTTC.

This clone has more than one count but fewer than ten. Other DNA sequences from this sample encode an identical CDR3 as well. This sequence joins TRBV30 and TRBJ1-3; unclear D gene. Germline values: CDR1 GTSNPN, CDR2 SVGIG (reference sequence). The V and J ends lost 2 bases and 2 bases respectively, with 7 bases between them. The CDR3 runs to 13 residues. CDR3 bases: TGTGCCTGGAGTCCGGGCGCTGGAAACACCATATATTTT. Translated, it gives CAWSPGAGNTIYF.

This rearrangement joins TRBV5-1 to TRBJ1-3; unclear D gene. Trimming removed 4 bases at V and 4 bases at J, with 18 bases between. CDR1 and CDR2 (germline): SGHRS, YFSETQ. The CDR3 totals 16 residues. The CDR3 bases are TGCGCCAGCAGCCCCACCGGGCAACTCTCCGGAAACACCATATATTTT. Protein sequence: CASSPTGQLSGNTIYF. Supplemented by reference TRBV5-1 and TRBJ1-3, the full variable domain reads KAGVTQTPRYLIKTRGQQVTLSCSPISGHRSVSWYQQTPGQGLQFLFEYFSETQRNKGNFPGRFSGRQFSNSRSEMNVSTLELGDSALYLCASSPTGQLSGNTIYFGEGSWLTVV.

This clone was seen a handful of times. The V and J genes are TRBV3-1 (or the pseudogene TRBV3-2) and TRBJ2-2; TRBD1 matches at 8 bases. V gave up 4 bases and J gave up 1 base; unmatched junction bases: 5. The germline gives CDR1 LGHDT, CDR2 YNNKEL (reference sequence). The CDR3 loop spans 16 amino acids. The CDR3 spells CASSRNTGGNTGELFF. Here the CDR3 DNA reads TGTGCCAGCAGCCGCAACACAGGGGGGAACACCGGGGAGCTGTTTTTT.

The V gene is TRBV6-2 or TRBV6-3, the J gene TRBJ2-7, with 8 positions matching TRBD1. The CDR3 is made up of 15 amino acids. Germline CDR1 is MNHEY and CDR2 is SVGEGT. V shed 2 bases and J 3 bases; nucleotides not matched to a gene: 6. The CDR3 DNA reads TGTGCCAGCAGTTACGGTCAGGGGGCGGTCTACGAGCAGTACGTC. Protein sequence: CASSYGQGAVYEQYV.

The V and J genes are TRBV5-1 and TRBJ2-5; 7 nucleotides align to TRBD2. CDR3 length equals 15 residues. Germline loops: CDR1 SGHRS, CDR2 YFSETQ. Trimming removed 5 bases from V and 1 base from J; junction bases left unmatched: 8. CDR3 nucleotides: TGCGCCAGCAGACCACTAGCGTCCCTCCAAGAGACCCAGTACTTC. This codes for CASRPLASLQETQYF.

V and J are TRBV7-3 and TRBJ2-5; perhaps TRBD1 as D (5 bases). Trimming shortened V by 2 bases and J by 0 bases, and 13 bases separated the two germline ends. Per germline, CDR1 SGHTA and CDR2 FQGTGA. The CDR3 runs 16 residues. This CDR3 is CASSLRPGLNQETQYF. CDR3 nucleotides: TGTGCCAGCAGCTTACGCCCAGGGCTAAACCAAGAGACCCAGTACTTC.

This clone was seen once. The chain recombines TRBV20-1 with TRBJ1-6; D gene unclear. V lost 3 bases and J 6 bases, leaving 9 bases between the germline ends. Germline values: CDR1 DFQATT, CDR2 SNEGSKA (reference sequence). The CDR3 is 13 amino acids. The CDR3 loop reads CSASRDLNSPLHF. The CDR3 bases are TGCAGTGCTAGTAGAGACCTTAATTCACCCCTCCACTTT.

The J gene is TRBJ2-2, the V gene TRBV3-1 (or the pseudogene TRBV3-2), with TRBD1 as a possible D gene (7 bases). This CDR3 has 15 residues. Germline V gene lookup returns CDR1 LGHDT and CDR2 YNNKEL (reference sequence). V lost 7 bases, J lost 3 bases, and 15 bases lay in between. CDR3 loop: CASTQGGLHTGELFF. CDR3 sequence (DNA): TGTGCCAGCACCCAGGGGGGCTTACACACCGGGGAGCTGTTTTTT.

This chain connects TRBV10-3 to TRBJ1-1; no firm D call. Trimming removed 6 bases from V and 1 base from J, with 3 bases in between. CDR1 is ENHRY, CDR2 SYGVKD, per germline. There are 11 residues in the CDR3. The CDR3 nucleotides read TGTGCCATCAGGGAGAACACTGAAGCTTTCTTT. It yields the protein CAIRENTEAFF.

The chain carries TRBV18 and TRBJ1-5; possibly TRBD1 for D (6 bases). With 4 bases removed from V and 3 bases from J, the gap between germline ends came to 13 bases. This CDR3 is built from 15 residues. Germline V gives CDR1 KGHSH, CDR2 LQKENI. CDR3 region: CASSLADSSNQPQHF. In DNA form, the CDR3 reads TGTGCCAGCTCACTAGCGGACAGCTCCAATCAGCCCCAGCATTTT.

The CDR3 is CASRAGSNEQYV. The CDR3 nucleotides read TGTGCCAGCAGGGCAGGGTCTAACGAGCAGTACGTC. J is TRBJ2-7 and V is TRBV2; tentative D call: TRBD1 (5 bases). Germline-derived CDR1 and CDR2 are SNHLY and FYNNEI. CDR3 length: 12 residues. V was shortened by 6 bases and J by 5 bases, with 11 bases between the two germline ends.

The chain combines TRBV6-6 with TRBJ2-5; D is unclear. Trimming pared 1 base from V and 1 base from J, leaving 7 bases between. The CDR3 sequence is 14 residues long. Germline CDR1 MNHNY, CDR2 SVGAGI (reference sequence). The CDR3 sequence: CASSYWSAQETQYF. CDR3 DNA: TGTGCCAGCAGTTACTGGTCAGCCCAAGAGACCCAGTACTTC.

The chain is built from TRBV2 and TRBJ2-3; 7 nucleotides match TRBD1. The V and J ends lost 5 bases and 0 bases, in that order; junction bases with no gene match: 11. Per the germline V gene, CDR1 is SNHLY and CDR2 is FYNNEI. The CDR3 is 17 residues long. The CDR3 is CASSQKTTGLSTDTQYF. The CDR3 bases are TGTGCCAGCAGTCAGAAAACGACAGGGCTTAGCACAGATACGCAGTATTTT.

The chain recombines TRBV11-3 with TRBJ2-2; D is unresolved. CDR1 and CDR2 from the germline V gene are SGHNT and YENEEA. Between the trimmed V and J ends, which lost 6 bases and 0 bases, there was a span of 17 bases. This CDR3 has 17 amino acids. CDR3 coding DNA: TGTGCCAGCAGTCTAGAAGGGAATTTCGCGAACACCGGGGAGCTGTTTTTT. Translation: CASSLEGNFANTGELFF.